The clone carrying this TCR beta chain was picked up a small number of times. What it binds is unknown. The V end was cut by 4 bases, the J end by 2 bases, with 15 bases between. The CDR3 length is 14 residues. Germline loops: CDR1 SQVTM, CDR2 ANQGSEA. This specimen belongs to a study of T cells in Graves' hyperthyroidism and ophthalmopathy. Fresh peripheral blood, approximately 10 ml, was the source of the PBMCs. What was amplified from RNA transcripts were TCR beta CDR3 regions. HTBI primers were used for first-round RT-PCR of the TCR CDR3. TCRdb fed the multiplex PCR reads into MiXCR, producing one record per CDR3 protein. The sample has 410,000 or so distinct CDR3 sequences, roughly 14% seen once. Study-wide points: Blood also contained most expanded thyroid clonotypes above 0.001.

Sequenced: blood. The chain carries TRBV29-1 and TRBJ2-7; possible D gene TRBD1, 7 bases. This clonotype was obtained from a man aged 18 to 30 with Graves' ophthalmopathy. CDR3 residues: CSVGRGQKTYEQYF. Here the CDR3 DNA reads TGCAGCGTTGGGAGGGGGCAGAAGACCTACGAGCAGTACTTC.